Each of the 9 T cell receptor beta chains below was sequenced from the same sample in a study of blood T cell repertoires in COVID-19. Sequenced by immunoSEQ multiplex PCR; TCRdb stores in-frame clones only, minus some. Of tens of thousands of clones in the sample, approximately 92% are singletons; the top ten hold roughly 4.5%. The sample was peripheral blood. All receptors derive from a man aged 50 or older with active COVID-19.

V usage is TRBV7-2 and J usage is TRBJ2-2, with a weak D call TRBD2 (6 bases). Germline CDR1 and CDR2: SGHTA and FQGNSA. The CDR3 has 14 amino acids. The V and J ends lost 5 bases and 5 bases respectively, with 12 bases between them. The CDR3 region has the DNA TGTGCCAGCAGCGCGACTAGTTTAACCGGGGAGCTGTTTTTT. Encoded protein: CASSATSLTGELFF.

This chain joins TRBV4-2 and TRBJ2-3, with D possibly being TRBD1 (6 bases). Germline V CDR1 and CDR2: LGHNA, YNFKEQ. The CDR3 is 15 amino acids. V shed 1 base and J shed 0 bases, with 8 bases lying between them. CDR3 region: CASSQGDISTDTQYF. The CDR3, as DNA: TGTGCCAGCAGCCAAGGGGACATCAGCACAGATACGCAGTATTTT.

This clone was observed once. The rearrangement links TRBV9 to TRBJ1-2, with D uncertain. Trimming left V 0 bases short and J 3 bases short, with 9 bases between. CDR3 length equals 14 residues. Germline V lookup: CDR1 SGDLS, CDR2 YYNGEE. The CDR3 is CASSVGEGYYGYTF. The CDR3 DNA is TGTGCCAGCAGCGTAGGGGAGGGTTACTATGGCTACACCTTC.

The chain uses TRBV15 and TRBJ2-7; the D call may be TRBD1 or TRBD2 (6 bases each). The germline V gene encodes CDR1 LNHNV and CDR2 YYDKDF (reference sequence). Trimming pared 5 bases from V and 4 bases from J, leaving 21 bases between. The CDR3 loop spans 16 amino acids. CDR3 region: CATSGGGPFLSYEQYF. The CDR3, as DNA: TGTGCCACCAGCGGAGGGGGGCCCTTTTTGTCATACGAGCAGTACTTC.

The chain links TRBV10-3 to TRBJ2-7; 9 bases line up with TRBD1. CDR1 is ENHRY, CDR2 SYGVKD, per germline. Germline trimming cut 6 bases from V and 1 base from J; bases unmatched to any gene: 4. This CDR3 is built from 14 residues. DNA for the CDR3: TGTGCCATCAGCGCGACAGGGGGTTCCTACGAGCAGTACTTC. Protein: CAISATGGSYEQYF.

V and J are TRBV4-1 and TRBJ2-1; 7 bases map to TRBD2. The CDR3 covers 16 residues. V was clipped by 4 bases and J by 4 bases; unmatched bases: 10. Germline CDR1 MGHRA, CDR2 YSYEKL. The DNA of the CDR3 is TGCGCCAGCAGCCCCTCCTGGGCTAGCGGATACAATGAGCAGTTCTTC. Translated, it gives CASSPSWASGYNEQFF.

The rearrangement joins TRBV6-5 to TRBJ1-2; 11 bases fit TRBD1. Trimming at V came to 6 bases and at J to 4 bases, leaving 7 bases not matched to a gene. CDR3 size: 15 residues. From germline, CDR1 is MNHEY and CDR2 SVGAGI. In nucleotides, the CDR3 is TGTGCCAGCAGCACCAGGACAGGGGGCAGCTATGGCTACACCTTC. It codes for CASSTRTGGSYGYTF.

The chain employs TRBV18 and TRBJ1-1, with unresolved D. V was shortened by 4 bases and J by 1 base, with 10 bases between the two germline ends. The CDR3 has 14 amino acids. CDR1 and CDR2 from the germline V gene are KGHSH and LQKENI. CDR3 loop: CASSLAQTNTEAFF. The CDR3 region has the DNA TGTGCCAGCTCACTTGCACAGACGAACACTGAAGCTTTCTTT.

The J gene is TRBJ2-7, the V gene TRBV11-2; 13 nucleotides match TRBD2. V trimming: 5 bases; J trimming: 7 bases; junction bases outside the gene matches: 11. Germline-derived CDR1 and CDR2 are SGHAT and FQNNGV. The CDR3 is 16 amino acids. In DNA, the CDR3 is TGTGCCAGCAGCCGAGGACTAGCGGGAGCCCTGGGGGAGCAGTACTTC. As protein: CASSRGLAGALGEQYF. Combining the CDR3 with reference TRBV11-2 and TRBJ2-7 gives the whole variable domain EAGVAQSPRYKIIEKRQSVAFWCNPISGHATLYWYQQILGQGPKLLIQFQNNGVVDDSQLPKDRFSAERLKGVDSTLKIQPAKLEDSAVYLCASSRGLAGALGEQYFGPGTRLTVT.